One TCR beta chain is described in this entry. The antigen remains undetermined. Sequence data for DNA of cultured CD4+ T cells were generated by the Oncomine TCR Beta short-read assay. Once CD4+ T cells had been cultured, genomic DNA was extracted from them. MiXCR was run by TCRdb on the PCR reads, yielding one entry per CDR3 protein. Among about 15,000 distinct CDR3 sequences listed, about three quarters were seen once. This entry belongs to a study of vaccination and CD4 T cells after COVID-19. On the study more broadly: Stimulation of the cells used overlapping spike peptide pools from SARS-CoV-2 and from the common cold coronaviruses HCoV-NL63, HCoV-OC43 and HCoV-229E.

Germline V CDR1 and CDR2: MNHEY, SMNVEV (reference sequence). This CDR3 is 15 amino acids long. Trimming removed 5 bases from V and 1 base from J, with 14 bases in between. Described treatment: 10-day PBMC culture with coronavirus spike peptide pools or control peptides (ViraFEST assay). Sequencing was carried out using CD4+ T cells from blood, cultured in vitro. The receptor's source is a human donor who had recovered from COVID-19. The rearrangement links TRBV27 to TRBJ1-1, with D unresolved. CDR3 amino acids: CASSKAQRSNTEAFF. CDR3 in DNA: TGTGCCAGCAGTAAAGCCCAGAGATCGAACACTGAAGCTTTCTTT.